This entry lists 30 T cell receptor beta chains sequenced from one sample in a study of blood T cell repertoires in COVID-19. Profiling relied on immunoSEQ multiplex PCR, and the TCRdb table lists in-frame clones only, not all of them. The sample has about 230,000 clones; 80% to 90% are singletons. Source material: PBMCs or T cells enriched from blood (not recorded which). The receptors were sampled from a man younger than 30 who had recovered from COVID-19.

The rearrangement uses TRBV5-1 and TRBJ2-2, with D perhaps TRBD1 (6 bases). Germline-derived CDR1 and CDR2 are SGHRS and YFSETQ. This CDR3 has 13 amino acids. Trimming stripped 4 bases from V and 6 bases from J, with 10 bases between. DNA of the CDR3: TGCGCCAGCAGCCACGGACAGCCCGGGGAGCTGTTTTTT. Protein product: CASSHGQPGELFF.

This clone was observed a single time. The V gene is TRBV3-1 (or the pseudogene TRBV3-2), the J gene TRBJ2-1, with 9 bases lining up with TRBD2. There are 16 residues in the CDR3. Germline V lookup: CDR1 LGHDT, CDR2 YNNKEL (reference sequence). J gave up 14 bases and V 1 base, and 15 bases lay outside the gene matches. DNA of the CDR3: TGTGCCAGCAGCCAAGGGGCGGGACTAGCAGGTCAAAAAGAGTTCTTC. As protein: CASSQGAGLAGQKEFF.

The chain uses TRBV6-4 and TRBJ2-7; TRBD1 matches at 8 bases. Losses at the gene ends were 4 bases for V and 3 bases for J; bases not matched to a gene: 2. This CDR3 comprises 13 residues. Germline assignment: CDR1 MRHNA and CDR2 SNTAGT. Here the CDR3 DNA reads TGTGCCAGCAGTGGGACAGGGAACTACGAGCAGTACTTC. Residues: CASSGTGNYEQYF.

This sequence joins TRBV5-4 and TRBJ2-5, with 10 bases matching TRBD2. CDR1 is SGHNT, CDR2 YYREEE, per germline (reference sequence). CDR3 length equals 16 residues. The V and J ends lost 4 bases and 5 bases, in that order; junction bases with no gene match: 11. The CDR3 is CASSRGSGGIWETQYF. The DNA for the CDR3 is TGTGCCAGCAGCAGGGGTAGCGGGGGGATTTGGGAGACCCAGTACTTC.

The V gene is TRBV28, the J gene TRBJ2-7; TRBD1 matches at 7 bases. The CDR3 has 15 amino acids. Trimming cost V 0 bases and J 1 base; bases outside gene matches: 3. Germline lookup yields CDR1 MDHEN and CDR2 SYDVKM. The CDR3 loop reads CASSLWKTGSYEQYF. In DNA, the CDR3 is TGTGCCAGCAGTTTATGGAAGACAGGGTCCTACGAGCAGTACTTC.

Worth noting for this clone: One junction end disagrees with the germline gene, perhaps due to a read error. The chain is built from TRBV18 and TRBJ1-2; D perhaps matches TRBD1 (5 bases). Germline-derived CDR1 and CDR2 are KGHSH and LQKENI. This CDR3 has 13 amino acids. Written as DNA, the CDR3 is TGTGCCAGCTCCCCACAGGCGGTTTATGGCTACACCTTC. Translation: CASSPQAVYGYTF.

The chain couples TRBV12-5 to TRBJ2-7, with D unresolved. The CDR3 runs to 14 residues. Germline V gene lookup returns CDR1 LGHNT and CDR2 FRNRAP. Trimming took 1 base from V and 3 from J, leaving 10 bases between them. The CDR3 loop is CASGLDGSGYEQYF. The DNA of the CDR3 is TGTGCTAGTGGTTTGGATGGGTCGGGCTACGAGCAGTACTTC.

This rearrangement joins TRBV5-1 to TRBJ2-3; 7 bases are a match to TRBD2. The CDR3 has 15 amino acids. Germline V gene lookup returns CDR1 SGHRS and CDR2 YFSETQ. J lost 2 bases, V lost 4 bases, and 7 bases had no gene match. The CDR3 region has the DNA TGCGCCAGCAGCCCGGGAGGAGTGATCACAGATACGCAGTATTTT. Residues: CASSPGGVITDTQYF.

V gene TRBV12-3 or TRBV12-4 combines with J gene TRBJ1-2; D remains ambiguous. V lost 7 bases, J lost 5 bases, and 8 bases lay in between. The length of the CDR3 is 11 residues. The DNA for the CDR3 is TGTGCCAGCACCGAGGGATATGGCTACACCTTC. The encoded protein is CASTEGYGYTF.

The chain recombines TRBV27 with TRBJ2-1; 11 positions agree with TRBD2. Germline lookup yields CDR1 MNHEY and CDR2 SMNVEV (reference sequence). The ends lost 5 bases at V and 8 bases at J; junction bases unmatched: 11. This CDR3 contains 16 residues. The chain's CDR3 is CASSPPLAGVSDEQFF. DNA for the CDR3: TGTGCCAGCAGTCCACCACTAGCGGGAGTGTCAGATGAGCAGTTCTTC.

This clone was seen a handful of times. V usage is TRBV11-3 and J usage is TRBJ2-1, with 8 bases matching TRBD2. Trimming cost V 2 bases and J 1 base; bases outside gene matches: 4. This CDR3 region has 16 residues. CDR1 is SGHNT, CDR2 YENEEA, per germline. The CDR3 coding sequence is TGTGCCAGCAGCTTATGGGGCGGGAGGTCCTACAATGAGCAGTTCTTC. This encodes CASSLWGGRSYNEQFF.

The rearrangement links TRBV19 to TRBJ1-1; D is perhaps TRBD1 (5 bases). This CDR3 has 12 amino acids. V dropped 7 bases and J dropped 1 base, with 7 bases sitting between them. Germline CDR1 is LNHDA and CDR2 is SQIVND (reference sequence). CDR3: CASNGQNTEAFF. The DNA of the CDR3 is TGTGCCAGTAACGGACAGAACACTGAAGCTTTCTTT.

J is TRBJ1-2 and V is TRBV30, with 7 bases that match TRBD1. There are 12 residues in the CDR3. Germline CDR1 reads GTSNPN; CDR2 reads SVGIG (reference sequence). J was trimmed by 8 bases and V by 5 bases; bases with no gene match: 8. The CDR3 region has the DNA TGTGCCTGGCGGGGGGGACAGCGGGGCTACACCTTC. Its protein is CAWRGGQRGYTF. Using reference TRBV30 and TRBJ1-2 for the parts outside the CDR3, the full variable domain is SQTIHQWPATLVQPVGSPLSLECTVEGTSNPNLYWYRQAAGRGLQLLFYSVGIGQISSEVPQNLSASRPQDRQFILSSKKLLLSDSGFYLCAWRGGQRGYTFGSGTRLTVV.

This chain uses TRBV7-2 with TRBJ2-1; D ambiguous. The CDR3 has 17 residues. Trimming pared 1 base from V and 2 bases from J, leaving 15 bases between. The germline CDR1 and CDR2 sequences are SGHTA and FQGNSA. In DNA, the CDR3 is TGTGCCAGCAGCTTAGGGCAATTCGGAGCAACCTACAATGAGCAGTTCTTC. Its translation is CASSLGQFGATYNEQFF.

V and J are TRBV14 and TRBJ2-4, with 7 bases that match TRBD2. Germline trimming cut 6 bases from V and 4 bases from J; bases unmatched to any gene: 12. CDR3 size: 16 residues. Germline assignment: CDR1 SGHDN and CDR2 FVKESK. The CDR3 loop is CASSPLGEGSKNIQYF. The DNA for the CDR3 is TGTGCCAGCAGTCCCCTTGGGGAGGGGTCAAAAAACATTCAGTACTTC.

This rearrangement joins TRBV12-3 or TRBV12-4 to TRBJ2-1; TRBD1 is a possible D gene (5 bases). The CDR3 runs to 13 residues. The V gene lost 2 bases and the J gene lost 9 bases, with 11 bases spanning the gap. The CDR3 reads CASSLTGSTEQFF. The CDR3 DNA reads as TGTGCCAGCAGTTTAACAGGTTCAACTGAGCAGTTCTTC.

The chain recombines TRBV6-5 with TRBJ2-2, with D possibly matching TRBD1 (5 bases). Germline CDR1 and CDR2: MNHEY and SVGAGI. The CDR3 sequence is 14 residues long. Trimming pared 6 bases from V and 1 base from J, leaving 9 bases between. In nucleotides, the CDR3 is TGTGCCAGCAGCGTAACAGGGAACACCGGGGAGCTGTTTTTT. Translating it yields CASSVTGNTGELFF.

The rearrangement uses TRBV21-1 and TRBJ2-4; TRBD1 is the table's D call and was not checked against the DNA. TRBV21-1 is a recognized pseudogene. This CDR3 contains 19 residues. The DNA for the CDR3 is TGTGCCAGCAGCAAAGCGCTTTCGGGACAGAGAGGGGCCAAAAACATTCAGTACTTC. Translation gives CASSKALSGQRGAKNIQYF.

This CDR3 reads CASSLSAYNTGELFF. The CDR3 nucleotides read TGTGCCAGCAGTTTATCGGCATACAACACCGGGGAGCTGTTTTTT. This chain links TRBV27 with TRBJ2-2; the D is unclear. This CDR3 is built from 15 residues. Trimming shortened V by 0 bases and J by 2 bases, and 7 bases separated the two germline ends. The germline V gene has CDR1 MNHEY and CDR2 SMNVEV (reference sequence).

This chain uses TRBV24-1 with TRBJ2-5; 15 bases match TRBD2. The CDR3 has 18 amino acids. The germline V gene has CDR1 KGHDR and CDR2 SFDVKD. V dropped 8 bases and J dropped 2; count of bases not matched to a gene: 11. The CDR3 DNA reads TGTGCCACCATCCGGACTAGCGGGAGGGCCTCGAGGCAAGAGACCCAGTACTTC. Its translation: CATIRTSGRASRQETQYF.

The J gene is TRBJ1-1, the V gene TRBV12-3 or TRBV12-4, with D unresolved. Trimming shortened V by 3 bases and J by 8 bases, and 7 bases separated the two germline ends. The CDR3 consists of 11 residues. CDR3 loop: CASSFGNEAFF. The CDR3 region has the DNA TGTGCCAGCAGTTTTGGCAACGAAGCTTTCTTT.

This chain links TRBV27 with TRBJ1-6; D gene ambiguous. There are 12 residues in the CDR3. Per the germline V gene, CDR1 is MNHEY and CDR2 is SMNVEV (reference sequence). With 4 bases removed from V and 4 bases from J, the gap between germline ends came to 2 bases. CDR3 residues: CASSSYNSPLHF. CDR3 DNA sequence: TGTGCCAGCAGTTCGTATAATTCACCCCTCCACTTT.

J is TRBJ2-7 and V is TRBV5-5; 9 bases are a match to TRBD1. The ends lost 1 base at V and 3 bases at J; junction bases unmatched: 5. Germline loops: CDR1 SGHKS, CDR2 YYEKEE (reference sequence). This CDR3 spans 15 amino acids. CDR3 coding DNA: TGTGCCAGCAGCTTGCCGGGACAGGGAAACTACGAGCAGTACTTC. Encoded protein: CASSLPGQGNYEQYF.

This clone was observed a single time. V is TRBV7-2 and J is TRBJ2-7; no firm D call. The CDR3 consists of 14 residues. Germline CDR1 SGHTA, CDR2 FQGNSA. With 1 base removed from V and 3 bases from J, the gap between germline ends came to 10 bases. CDR3 protein: CASSLGQAHYEQYF. CDR3 nucleotides: TGTGCCAGCAGCTTAGGGCAGGCCCACTACGAGCAGTACTTC.

This sequence joins TRBV19 and TRBJ1-5, with 9 positions matching TRBD1. Germline assignment: CDR1 LNHDA and CDR2 SQIVND (reference sequence). The CDR3 length is 16 residues. V shed 5 bases and J 3 bases; nucleotides not matched to a gene: 8. The CDR3 is CASSAEGQGLNQPQHF. The CDR3 nucleotides are TGTGCCAGTAGTGCCGAGGGACAGGGCCTCAATCAGCCCCAGCATTTT. Full variable domain (remainder filled in from reference TRBV19 and TRBJ1-5): DGGITQSPKYLFRKEGQNVTLSCEQNLNHDAMYWYRQDPGQGLRLIYYSQIVNDFQKGDIAEGYSVSREKKESFPLTVTSAQKNPTAFYLCASSAEGQGLNQPQHFGDGTRLSIL.

The gene calls are TRBV7-9 and TRBJ2-5; TRBD2 is a possible D gene (5 bases). The germline gives CDR1 SEHNR, CDR2 FQNEAQ (reference sequence). The CDR3 covers 14 residues. With 4 bases removed from V and 5 bases from J, the gap between germline ends came to 14 bases. CDR3 nucleotides: TGTGCCAGCAGCTCGGCGGAGCGGCGGGAGACCCAGTACTTC. This sequence encodes CASSSAERRETQYF.

The chain combines TRBV2 with TRBJ1-1, with 8 nucleotides matching TRBD1. Trimming took 7 bases from V and 0 from J; bases not matched to a gene: 10. The CDR3 contains 16 residues. CDR1 is SNHLY, CDR2 FYNNEI, per germline. DNA of the CDR3: TGTGCCAGCACCAATTCCAGGGGGCGCGTGAACACTGAAGCTTTCTTT. Amino acids: CASTNSRGRVNTEAFF.

This clone was found a few times. This chain connects TRBV2 to TRBJ1-2; D not resolved. CDR3 length: 11 residues. Trimming removed 7 bases from V and 8 bases from J, with 11 bases in between. From germline, CDR1 is SNHLY and CDR2 FYNNEI. The CDR3 bases are TGTGCCAGCAAGTATGTCAGAGGCTACACCTTC. Residues: CASKYVRGYTF.

This rearrangement joins TRBV30 to TRBJ2-7, with 8 bases lining up with TRBD1. Looked up from germline, CDR1 is GTSNPN and CDR2 is SVGIG (reference sequence). The J segment lost 2 bases and the V segment lost 3 bases, leaving 3 bases of the junction unmatched. The CDR3 extends over 13 amino acids. The CDR3 nucleotides read TGTGCCTGGAGCACAGGGGGAGCCTACGAGCAGTACTTC. This translates into CAWSTGGAYEQYF.

The chain combines TRBV25-1 with TRBJ1-5; tentatively, D is TRBD1 (6 bases). This CDR3 spans 15 amino acids. Trimming stripped 4 bases from V and 0 bases from J, with 10 bases between. Germline assignment: CDR1 MGHDK and CDR2 SYGVNS. CDR3 bases: TGTGCCAGCAGTGCCGGGACATTTAGCAATCAGCCCCAGCATTTT. Its protein is CASSAGTFSNQPQHF.